The present T cell receptor (beta chain) was sequenced within a study of blood T cells in healthy people across ages. This clonotype was counted a few times. Through a sample-barcoded 5' primer and a J-beta primer mix, a second PCR was run for about 6 to 11 cycles. A single record per CDR3 protein comes from TCRdb applying MiXCR to the 5' RACE reads. The sample records approximately 2,000,000 distinct CDR3 sequences, roughly two fifths being singletons. Germline lookup yields CDR1 SGHTA and CDR2 FQGTGA. V was pared by 2 bases and J by 8 bases, with 17 bases between. The CDR3 totals 15 residues. Every donor contributed about 10 milliliters of peripheral blood by blood draw.

Sequenced input: blood. This clonotype was obtained from a human donor in good health. V usage is TRBV7-3 and J usage is TRBJ2-3; tentatively, D is TRBD2 (7 bases). Here the CDR3 DNA reads TGTGCCAGCAGCTTATGGGGGGGCGAGCAGGGTACGCAGTATTTT. Protein: CASSLWGGEQGTQYF.